The table lists the clone carrying this T cell receptor beta chain with a few counts. Its cognate antigen is unknown. The sample is drawn from a study of cytomegalovirus exposure and HLA in healthy donors. Study-wide points: It is likely that the observed cluster of highly shared sequence variants was a sequencing artifact. Altogether, 170 or so TCR beta chains were recorded as cytomegalovirus-associated. Among the CMV-associated chains, three were confirmed in vitro as specific for CMV antigens.

The PCR contained 60 Vbeta and 13 Jbeta primers. This table comes from immunoSEQ multiplex PCR, and its TCRdb copy is limited to in-frame clones, with some not included. The sample yields tens of thousands of clones, 65% to 70% seen once. Losses at the gene ends were 0 bases for V and 3 bases for J; bases not matched to a gene: 10. The CDR3 covers 18 residues. Germline V gene sequence: CDR1 SNHLY, CDR2 FYNNEI. Despite likely unrecorded immune exposures, the donors were nominally healthy at the time of sampling. The receptor comes from a man aged 35-49 years in good health and CMV-seropositive. The sequenced material came from PBMCs. V and J are TRBV2 and TRBJ2-3; 9 bases align to TRBD2. CDR3 bases: TGTGCCAGCAGTGAAGCGCGGTGCGGGCGGGGGGGAACAGATACGCAGTATTTT. Its protein is CASSEARCGRGGTDTQYF.